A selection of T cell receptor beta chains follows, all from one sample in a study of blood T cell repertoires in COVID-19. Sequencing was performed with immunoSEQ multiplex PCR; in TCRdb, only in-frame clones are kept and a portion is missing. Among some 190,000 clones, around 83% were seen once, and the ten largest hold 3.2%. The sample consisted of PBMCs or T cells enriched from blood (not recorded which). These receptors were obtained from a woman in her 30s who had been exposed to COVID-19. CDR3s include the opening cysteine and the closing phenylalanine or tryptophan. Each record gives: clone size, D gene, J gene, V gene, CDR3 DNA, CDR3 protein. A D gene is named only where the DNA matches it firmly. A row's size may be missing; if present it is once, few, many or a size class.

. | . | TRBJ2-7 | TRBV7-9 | TGTGCCAGCAGCTTAGTTTCGTACGAGCAGTACTTC | CASSLVSYEQYF
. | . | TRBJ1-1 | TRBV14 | TGTGCCAGTCAATGGACATCCAACACTGAAGCTTTCTTT | CASQWTSNTEAFF
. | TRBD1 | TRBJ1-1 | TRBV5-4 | TGTGCCAGCTCAAAGGGGGCGCCGGGTGAAGCTTTCTTT | CASSKGAPGEAFF
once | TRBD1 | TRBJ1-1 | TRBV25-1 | TGTGCCAGCAGCCCGACAGGGGGGTACACTGAAGCTTTCTTT | CASSPTGGYTEAFF
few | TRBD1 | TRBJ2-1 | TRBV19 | TGTGCCAGTATACCAACCGGGACAGGGTACGAGCAGTTCTTC | CASIPTGTGYEQFF
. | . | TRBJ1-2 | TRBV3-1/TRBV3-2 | TGTGCCAGCAGCCAAGATATTACACCGCTGATCTATGGCTACACCTTC | CASSQDITPLIYGYTF
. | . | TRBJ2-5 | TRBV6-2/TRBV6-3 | TGTGCCAGCAGTTATCGAGTTTCACTAGGGGAGACCCAGTACTTC | CASSYRVSLGETQYF
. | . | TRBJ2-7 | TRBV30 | TGTGCCTGGAGTTCACAGCCTTACGAGCAGTACTTC | CAWSSQPYEQYF
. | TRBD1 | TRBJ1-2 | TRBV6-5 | TGTGCCAGCAGAAATAGACAGGGGGTCACCAGCTACACCTTC | CASRNRQGVTSYTF
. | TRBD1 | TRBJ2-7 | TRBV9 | TGTGCCAGCAGCCCCATTCCGGACAGGGAGGAGCAGTACTTC | CASSPIPDREEQYF
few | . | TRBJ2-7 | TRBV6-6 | TGTGCCAGCAGTAACGAGGGCTACGAGCAGTACTTC | CASSNEGYEQYF
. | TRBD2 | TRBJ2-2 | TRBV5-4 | TGTGCCAGCAGCGCGGGGACTAGCGGGAAGAACACCGGGGAGCTGTTTTTT | CASSAGTSGKNTGELFF
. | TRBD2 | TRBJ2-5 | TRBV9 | TGTGCCAGCAGCATAGGGACTAGCGGGGGAGAAAGAAAAGAGACCCAGTACTTC | CASSIGTSGGERKETQYF
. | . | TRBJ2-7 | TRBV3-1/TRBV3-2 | TGTGCCAGCAGCCCTGGTACAGCGGGCCCTTACTACGAGCAGTACTTC | CASSPGTAGPYYEQYF
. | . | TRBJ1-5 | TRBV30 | TGTGCCTGGAGTACTCAGGGAATCCAGCCCCAGCATTTT | CAWSTQGIQPQHF
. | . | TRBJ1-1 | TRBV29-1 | TGCAGCGTTGTAGTGAACACTGAAGCTTTCTTT | CSVVVNTEAFF
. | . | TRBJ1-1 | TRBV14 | TGTGCCAGCAGCCAGTATACGGGGAACACTGAAGCTTTCTTT | CASSQYTGNTEAFF
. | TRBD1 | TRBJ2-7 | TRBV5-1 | TGCGCCAGCAGCATAACGACAGGGGATAGCTCCTACGAGCAGTACTTC | CASSITTGDSSYEQYF
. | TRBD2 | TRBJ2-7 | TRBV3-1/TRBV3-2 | TGTGCCAGCAGCCACCGGGGGGGCGAAGAGCAGTACTTC | CASSHRGGEEQYF
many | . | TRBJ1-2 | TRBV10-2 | TGCGCCAGCAAGGCGGGCAGCCTCGACTATGGCTACACCTTC | CASKAGSLDYGYTF
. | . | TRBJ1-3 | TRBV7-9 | TGTGCCAGCAGCTCCGCTGGAAACACCATATATTTT | CASSSAGNTIYF
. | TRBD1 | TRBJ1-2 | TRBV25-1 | TGTGCCAGCAGTGAATCAGTAGGGACAGGGGTCTATGGCTACACCTTC | CASSESVGTGVYGYTF
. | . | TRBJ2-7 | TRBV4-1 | TGCGCCAGCAGCCCGATCGCGGGCCCCTACGAGCAGTACTTC | CASSPIAGPYEQYF
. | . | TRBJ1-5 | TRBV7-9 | TGTGCCAGCAGCTTAGACGGGAACCTACTTAACAATCAGCCCCAGCATTTT | CASSLDGNLLNNQPQHF
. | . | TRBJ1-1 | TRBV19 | TGTGCCAGTAGTATCGGGAAGAACACTGAAGCTTTCTTT | CASSIGKNTEAFF
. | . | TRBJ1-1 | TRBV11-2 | TGTGCCAGCAGCCCGGCGGGCCAGGAAGCTTTCTTT | CASSPAGQEAFF
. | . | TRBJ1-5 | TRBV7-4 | TGTGCCGCCAGCAGGTTGGGGGGAGGGGACCGCAATCAGCCCCAGCATTTT | CAASRLGGGDRNQPQHF
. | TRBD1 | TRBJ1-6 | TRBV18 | TGTGCCAGCTCACCCGACAGGGCACCCAATTCACCCCTCCACTTT | CASSPDRAPNSPLHF
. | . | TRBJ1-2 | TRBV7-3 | TGTGCCAGCAGCTTAACCCCGGTCCAACTATACACCTTC | CASSLTPVQLYTF
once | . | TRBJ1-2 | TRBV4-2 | TGTGCCAGCAGCCAAGCCACAGCACGCTCTAACTATGGCTACACCTTC | CASSQATARSNYGYTF
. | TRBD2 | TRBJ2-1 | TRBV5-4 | TGTGCCAGCAGCTTGGGTAGCGGGGGGGCTTCCTACAATGAGCAGTTCTTC | CASSLGSGGASYNEQFF
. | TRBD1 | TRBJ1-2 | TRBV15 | TGTGCCACCAGCAACCGGGACAGGGTCTATGGCTACACCTTC | CATSNRDRVYGYTF
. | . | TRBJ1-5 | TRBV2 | TGTGCCAGCAGTGACACAGGTAATCAGCCCCAGCATTTT | CASSDTGNQPQHF
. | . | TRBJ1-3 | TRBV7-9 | TGTGCCAGCAGCCCAAACAGAGACAGCTCTGGAAACACCATATATTTT | CASSPNRDSSGNTIYF
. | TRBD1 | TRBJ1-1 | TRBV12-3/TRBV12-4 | TGTGCCAGCAGTTTTACAGGGGAAACTGAAGCTTTCTTT | CASSFTGETEAFF
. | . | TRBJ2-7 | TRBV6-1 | TGTGCCAGCAGTGAAGTACAGGGTTACGAGCAGTACTTC | CASSEVQGYEQYF
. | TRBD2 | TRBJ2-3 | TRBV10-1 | TGCGCCAGCAGTGAGACTAGCGGGGGACCCACAGATACGCAGTATTTT | CASSETSGGPTDTQYF
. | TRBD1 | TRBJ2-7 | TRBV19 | TGTGCCAGTAGTATCTCGGACAGGGGACTCTACGAGCAGTACTTC | CASSISDRGLYEQYF
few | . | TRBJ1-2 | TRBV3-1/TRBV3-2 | TGTGCCAGCAGCCAAGGGCAGGGGAACGGCTACACCTTC | CASSQGQGNGYTF
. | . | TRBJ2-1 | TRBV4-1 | TGCGCCAGCAGCCCTACAGGGTTTCGTTCCAATGAGCAGTTCTTC | CASSPTGFRSNEQFF
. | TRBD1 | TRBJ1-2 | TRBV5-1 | TGCGCCAGCAGAGAGGGGGCGAACTATGGCTACACCTTC | CASREGANYGYTF